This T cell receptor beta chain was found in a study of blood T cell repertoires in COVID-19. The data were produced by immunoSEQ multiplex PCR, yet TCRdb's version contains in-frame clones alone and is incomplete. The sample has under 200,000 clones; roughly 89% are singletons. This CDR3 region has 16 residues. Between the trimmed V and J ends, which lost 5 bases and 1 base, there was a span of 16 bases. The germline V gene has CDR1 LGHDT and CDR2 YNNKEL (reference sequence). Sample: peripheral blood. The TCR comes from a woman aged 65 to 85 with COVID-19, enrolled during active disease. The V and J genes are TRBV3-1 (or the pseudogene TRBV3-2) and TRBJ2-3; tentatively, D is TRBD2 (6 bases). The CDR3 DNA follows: TGTGCCAGCAGCGGTAGAAGGTCGGGGGGCACAGATACGCAGTATTTT. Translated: CASSGRRSGGTDTQYF.